This T cell receptor (beta chain) was recorded in a study of a mutant IDH1 vaccine in newly diagnosed glioma. Study-wide background: Treated patients were around 60% male, about 38% female, mean age 40.4 years. Patients' prior therapy spanned radiotherapy, temozolomide, or both; most underwent both. General study points: Pseudoprogression seemingly bore no relation to changes in top peripheral T cell clonotypes.

Clones were sequenced by immunoSEQ multiplex PCR, and TCRdb holds only the in-frame ones, with some missing. Here the sample spans 60,000 to 75,000 clones, more than 65% being singletons. Germline CDR1 MNHEY, CDR2 SMNVEV (reference sequence). There are 15 residues in the CDR3. The V gene end was trimmed by 3 bases and the J gene end by 11 bases; junction bases not matched to a gene: 13. Notes on this clone: As yet, its antigen is unknown.

Specified time point: baseline, week 1 (first vaccination visit). Treatment specified: pre-vaccination baseline after standard-of-care therapy. Donor tumors were new WHO grade 3 or 4 IDH1-mutant, ATRX-lost astrocytomas. The clonotype was recovered from a man aged 50 or older with glioma. The sample here was PBMCs, taken from a glioma patient treated with radiotherapy, temozolomide or both. The chain recombines TRBV27 with TRBJ2-1, with TRBD2 matching over 7 bases. The CDR3: CASSFSGGRGNKQFF. The CDR3 bases are TGTGCCAGCAGTTTCTCGGGGGGACGAGGGAATAAGCAGTTCTTC.